This T cell receptor beta chain was documented in a study of cytomegalovirus exposure and HLA in healthy donors. Primers for the PCR totalled 60 Vbeta and 13 Jbeta. Only in-frame clones appear in the TCRdb table, and some are missing; sequencing was by immunoSEQ multiplex PCR. The sample has under 200,000 clones; 60% to 80% are singletons. The germline V gene has CDR1 MDHEN and CDR2 SYDVKM. This CDR3 contains 14 residues. Deletions cut 4 bases from V and 2 bases from J, with 12 bases between. Material: PBMCs. The chain carries TRBV28 and TRBJ2-7, with D tentatively TRBD1 (6 bases). The source is a man aged 55 to 70 in good health and CMV-seronegative. This CDR3 reads CASSSPGQPYEQYF. For the CDR3, the DNA is TGTGCCAGCAGTTCACCGGGACAACCCTACGAGCAGTACTTC.